Below, 21 T cell receptor beta chains from the same sample are listed, as sequenced in a study of CDR3 diversity in severe acne. TCRdb re-called the PCR reads with MiXCR, one entry per CDR3 protein. The sample lists some 84,000 distinct CDR3 sequences, about 48% seen once, with 10% in the top ten. The material sequenced was blood. The receptors stem from a male donor in good health, serving as a control.

V usage is TRBV9 and J usage is TRBJ2-7, with 10 bases fitting TRBD2. With 0 bases clipped from V and 3 bases from J, the junction kept 12 bases outside the gene matches. CDR1 is SGDLS and CDR2 is YYNGEE in the germline V gene. This CDR3 contains 18 residues. The chain's CDR3 is CASSVGGASGSTNYEQYF. CDR3 coding DNA: TGTGCCAGCAGCGTAGGGGGGGCTAGCGGGAGTACCAACTACGAGCAGTACTTC.

This clonotype was seen at least ten times. V gene TRBV6-1 combines with J gene TRBJ2-3; 8 nucleotides agree with TRBD1. The CDR3 has 16 amino acids. Trimming cost V 6 bases and J 6 bases; bases outside gene matches: 14. CDR1 and CDR2 (germline): MNHNS, SASEGT. CDR3 loop: CASSPYGTGPRDTQYF. The CDR3 nucleotides read TGTGCCAGCAGCCCATATGGGACAGGACCACGGGATACGCAGTATTTT.

The CDR3 coding sequence is TGCAGTGCTCCACAGGGTCAGCAAGAGACCCAGTACTTC. Translating it yields CSAPQGQQETQYF. This chain uses TRBV20-1 with TRBJ2-5, with D perhaps TRBD1 (6 bases). The V end was cut by 5 bases, the J end by 2 bases, with 12 bases between. Germline-derived CDR1 and CDR2 are DFQATT and SNEGSKA (reference sequence). The CDR3 totals 13 residues.

This clonotype has a handful of counts. The chain has TRBV7-6 and TRBJ1-4; the D gene is possibly TRBD1 (6 bases). Germline CDR1 is SGHVS and CDR2 is FNYEAQ. CDR3 length equals 14 residues. The germline V and J ends were trimmed by 6 bases and 4 bases, with 12 bases remaining between them. CDR3 protein: CASSLPQGNEKLFF. As DNA, the CDR3 is TGTGCCAGCAGTCTCCCACAGGGTAATGAAAAACTGTTTTTT.

Comments on this clonotype: Germline is not matched at one junction end, which may reflect a read error. The chain carries TRBV7-4 and TRBJ2-7; D is uncertain. The germline gives CDR1 SGHVT, CDR2 SQSDAQ. CDR3 length: 13 residues. CDR3 in DNA: TGTGCCAGCAGCCCTCCGCGCTCCTACGGGCAGTACTTC. Translating gives CASSPPRSYGQYF.

The chain couples TRBV2 to TRBJ1-1; TRBD1 aligns across 7 bases. Per germline, CDR1 SNHLY and CDR2 FYNNEI. The CDR3 is 12 residues long. Losses at the gene ends were 5 bases for V and 7 bases for J; bases not matched to a gene: 4. Here the CDR3 reads CASSRDSFEAFF. CDR3 in DNA: TGTGCCAGCAGTCGGGACAGCTTTGAAGCTTTCTTT. Using reference TRBV2 and TRBJ1-1 for the parts outside the CDR3, the full variable domain is EPEVTQTPSHQVTQMGQEVILRCVPISNHLYFYWYRQILGQKVEFLVSFYNNEISEKSEIFDDQFSVERPDGSNFTLKIRSTKLEDSAMYFCASSRDSFEAFFGQGTRLTVV.

J is TRBJ2-7 and V is TRBV2; no clear D gene. The germline V gene encodes CDR1 SNHLY and CDR2 FYNNEI. Trimming took 11 bases from V and 0 from J, leaving 20 bases between them. The CDR3 sequence is 15 residues long. CDR3 residues: CAARQQPASSYEQYF. The CDR3 DNA follows: TGTGCCGCTAGGCAGCAGCCCGCTTCCTCCTACGAGCAGTACTTC.

This chain uses TRBV10-3 with TRBJ1-2; D is possibly TRBD1 (6 bases). CDR3 length equals 13 residues. With 10 bases removed from V and 5 bases from J, the gap between germline ends came to 17 bases. Germline V gene data show CDR1 as ENHRY and CDR2 as SYGVKD. This CDR3 is CASRPDRNYGYTF. The CDR3, as DNA: TGTGCCAGCAGGCCCGACAGGAATTATGGCTACACCTTC.

Concerning this clonotype: No DNA is shown, since the ends of the CDR3 on it are uncertain; the CDR3 is the one TCRdb lists. The V and J genes are TRBV7-8 and TRBJ1-5; TRBD1, as called in the table, went unchecked against the DNA. The length of the CDR3 is 23 amino acids, counting both ends. Germline V gene lookup returns CDR1 SGHVS and CDR2 FQNEAQ. CDR3 sequence reads: CASSLALYEQYFGPGVSNQPQHF.

This clonotype was detected only a few times. The chain links TRBV7-2 to TRBJ1-6; 7 nucleotides match TRBD1. The J segment lost 7 bases and the V segment lost 3 bases, leaving 6 bases of the junction unmatched. Germline V gene sequence: CDR1 SGHTA, CDR2 FQGNSA. The CDR3 length is 15 residues. CDR3 nucleotides: TGTGCCAGCAGCTTGACAGGGTGGGGGAATTCACCCCTCCACTTT. This translates into CASSLTGWGNSPLHF.

The sample holds a few counts of this clonotype. The chain is built from TRBV11-3 and TRBJ2-7; 9 bases are shared with TRBD2. This CDR3 spans 15 amino acids. The V segment lost 0 bases and the J segment 3 bases; nucleotides outside the gene matches: 3. The germline V gene encodes CDR1 SGHNT and CDR2 YENEEA. CDR3 sequence (DNA): TGTGCCAGCAGCTTAGACGGTAGCGGGGGCTACGAGCAGTACTTC. This gives the protein CASSLDGSGGYEQYF.

The chain employs TRBV20-1 and TRBJ2-3, with TRBD2 matching over 8 bases. CDR1 is DFQATT, CDR2 SNEGSKA, per germline (reference sequence). This CDR3 comprises 18 residues. The V gene end was trimmed by 2 bases and the J gene end by 6 bases; junction bases not matched to a gene: 19. CDR3 sequence reads: CSARPSGRMGWYTDTQYF. In DNA, the CDR3 is TGCAGTGCTAGACCCAGCGGGAGAATGGGGTGGTACACGGATACGCAGTATTTT.

The rearrangement uses TRBV5-6 and TRBJ1-1; D gene unclear. The germline CDR1 and CDR2 sequences are SGHDT and YYEEEE. The V gene lost 0 bases and the J gene lost 1 base, with 13 bases spanning the gap. The CDR3 is 16 amino acids. This chain's CDR3 is CASSLEGSLGNTEAFF. The CDR3 DNA follows: TGTGCCAGCAGCTTGGAAGGCAGCCTGGGGAACACTGAAGCTTTCTTT.

The rearrangement uses TRBV10-3 and TRBJ1-4, with D possibly matching TRBD1 (5 bases). The CDR3 sequence is 13 residues long. Trimming took 6 bases from V and 5 from J, leaving 10 bases between them. CDR1 and CDR2 from the germline V gene are ENHRY and SYGVKD. The CDR3 reads CAIRDGANEKLFF. The CDR3 DNA reads TGTGCCATCAGGGACGGGGCGAATGAAAAACTGTTTTTT.

Remarks on this clonotype: At one of its ends the junction is not consistent with the germline gene, which may arise from a read error. Here the CDR3 reads CASSHPDSNTGELYF. The CDR3 DNA follows: TGCGCCAGCAGCCACCCGGACAGTAACACCGGGGAGCTGTACTTC. The genes are TRBV4-1 and TRBJ2-7; tentative D call: TRBD1 (6 bases). CDR3 length: 15 residues. CDR1 is MGHRA, CDR2 YSYEKL, per germline.

The count of this clonotype is one. The DNA is left out, because the CDR3 cannot be placed on it with certainty; the CDR3 is given as TCRdb lists it. The chain uses TRBV20-1 and TRBJ2-5; TRBD1 is the table's D call, not checked against the DNA. Germline-derived CDR1 and CDR2 are DFQATT and SNEGSKA (reference sequence). The CDR3 spans 24 residues, counting both ends. This CDR3 is CSASSGEGSSPLHFGNGTQETQYF.

Many counts were recorded for this clonotype. The rearrangement joins TRBV3-1 to TRBJ2-5; D gene unclear. The CDR3 has 13 residues. Germline lookup yields CDR1 LGHDT and CDR2 YNNKEL (reference sequence). V was shortened by 8 bases and J by 2 bases, with 12 bases between the two germline ends. CDR3 loop: CASGETFQETQYF. The CDR3 region has the DNA TGTGCCAGCGGCGAGACATTTCAAGAGACCCAGTACTTC.

This clonotype was recorded many times. The CDR3 sequence is CASRNLGQGDTEAFF. CDR3 bases: TGTGCCAGCAGAAACCTGGGACAGGGGGACACTGAAGCTTTCTTT. The gene calls are TRBV7-9 and TRBJ1-1; TRBD1 aligns across 11 bases. This CDR3 contains 15 residues. Trimming removed 6 bases from V and 3 bases from J; junction bases left unmatched: 6. Per the germline V gene, CDR1 is SEHNR and CDR2 is FQNEAQ (reference sequence). The variable domain in full, with the rest retrieved from reference TRBV7-9 and TRBJ1-1, is DTGVSQNPRHKITKRGQNVTFRCDPISEHNRLYWYRQTLGQGPEFLTYFQNEAQLEKSRLLSDRFSAERPKGSFSTLEIQRTEQGDSAMYLCASRNLGQGDTEAFFGQGTRLTVV.

Note on this clonotype: One end of the junction is discordant with germline, which a read error may explain. The rearrangement joins TRBV20-1 to TRBJ1-6; D is unresolved. The CDR3 consists of 16 residues. Germline V lookup: CDR1 DFQATT, CDR2 SNEGSKA (reference sequence). Written as DNA, the CDR3 is TGCAGTGCTACCCCCTCGACAAGGATTGGAAAATCACCCCTCCACTTC. It is translated as CSATPSTRIGKSPLHF.

This chain's CDR3 is CASRATGVEEQYF. The CDR3 nucleotides are TGTGCCAGCAGGGCTACAGGGGTGGAAGAGCAGTACTTC. The rearrangement links TRBV2 to TRBJ2-7, with 7 bases identical to TRBD1. Germline CDR1 SNHLY, CDR2 FYNNEI. The CDR3 totals 13 residues. The trim removed 6 bases at V and 7 bases at J, leaving 9 bases unmatched. Supplemented by reference TRBV2 and TRBJ2-7, the full variable domain reads EPEVTQTPSHQVTQMGQEVILRCVPISNHLYFYWYRQILGQKVEFLVSFYNNEISEKSEIFDDQFSVERPDGSNFTLKIRSTKLEDSAMYFCASRATGVEEQYFGPGTRLTVT.

In this sample, this clonotype turned up many times. This chain links TRBV4-1 with TRBJ1-6, with unresolved D. The V end lost 1 base, the J end lost 6 bases, and 10 bases lay between the germline ends. There are 15 residues in the CDR3. CDR1 MGHRA and CDR2 YSYEKL come from the germline V gene. The CDR3, as DNA: TGCGCCAGCAGCCAAGCCGAAGTGACTAATTCACCCCTCCACTTT. Protein: CASSQAEVTNSPLHF.